This entry is about one T cell receptor (beta chain). This clonotype showed up just a few times. Its target antigen remains unknown. There are no base qualities to consult, and no much larger clone falls within one base. This record comes from a study of T cells after yellow fever vaccination (dated by TCRdb to between 2019 and 2020). Context from the whole study: The SMART-Seq v4 Ultra Low Input RNA kit was used to prepare libraries from fractions with low cell numbers. To track T-cell clones before and after primary and booster YFV17D yellow fever vaccination, bulk TCR alpha and beta repertoires were sequenced longitudinally. Two healthy male donors, one aged 18 to 30 and one aged 30 to 39 years, were included in the cohort. Blood samples were taken at several timepoints before and after primary and secondary immunization, and bulk PBMC replicates and cell subsets were isolated. What the work shows at the level of the full study, not this receptor alone: FACS-sorted repertoires could contain abundant contaminating clonotypes from the bulk population, so computational filtering was required. The study included only a couple of donors, which limits how far the findings can be generalized. A small share of clonotypes occurred in both CD4 and CD8 compartments, likely arising from convergent recombination. Most clones expanded after primary vaccination (96% of CD4 and approximately 86% of CD8) were re-detected after the booster, suggesting that broad memory maintenance occurred. Compared with the primary T-cell response, the secondary T-cell response was weaker but faster, peaking on day 5 rather than day 15.

V drops 3 bases and J drops 4 bases, leaving 12 bases in between. Per the germline V gene, MGHRA is the CDR1 and YSYEKL is the CDR2. The CDR3 covers 15 residues, taking in both the cysteine and the phenylalanine. The retained sequence is limited to the CDR3, 45 bases, with the frame set at the first base. The treatment or condition tag for this specimen amounts to: live attenuated yellow fever vaccine strain. At each blood-draw timepoint, two biological replicates of bulk PBMCs were obtained. A standard Ficoll-Paque protocol was used to isolate PBMCs from peripheral blood. RNA was extracted with TriZol from bulk PBMCs, CD4 and CD8 fractions, and dextramer-positive and dextramer-negative fractions. TCRdb lists the instrument as Illumina NovaSeq 6000. Synthesis of TCR cDNA relied on 5'RACE template switching, a step that introduced a universal primer site along with unique molecular identifiers. Priming of cDNA synthesis was performed from both the TCR alpha and TCR beta constant segments. Library amplification involved two PCR steps, and the second step added sample barcodes and sequencing adapters. Libraries were sequenced on Illumina HiSeq 2500 (2x100 bp) or NovaSeq (2x150 bp). For the original study's pipeline: MIGEC handled demultiplexing of reads and collapsing into UMI consensus sequences, while MiXCR performed V(D)J alignment. Clonotypes responding to the vaccine were identified with edgeR on replicate PBMC samples, with the criteria of FDR below 0.01 and a log2 fold change above 5 up to day 15. Each bulk clonotype received a CD4 or CD8 identity based on whether the sequenced CD4 or CD8 repertoire contained that clonotype at higher abundance. TCRdb's own reprocessing of the public reads used fastp at Q25 and MiXCR and kept productive beta chains. Identical CDR3 proteins give one entry, which carries the most common genes and DNA. These V and J calls rely on TCRdb rather than the paper's analysis. The sample table lists 310,000 or so distinct CDR3 sequences, around 3.6% of them with a count of one. Together, the top ten hold roughly a quarter of the sample.

The sample consisted of PBMCs, taken on the day of the yellow fever booster vaccination. Rearrangement joined TRBV4-1 to TRBJ2-2, and the D gene may be TRBD1, 6 bases matching. This sequence originates from a man between 18 and 29 years old who received the YFV17D yellow fever vaccine. The DNA sequence is TGCGCCAGCAGCCATCCCAGGGGACGCACCGGGGAGCTGTTTTTT. This encodes CASSHPRGRTGELFF.